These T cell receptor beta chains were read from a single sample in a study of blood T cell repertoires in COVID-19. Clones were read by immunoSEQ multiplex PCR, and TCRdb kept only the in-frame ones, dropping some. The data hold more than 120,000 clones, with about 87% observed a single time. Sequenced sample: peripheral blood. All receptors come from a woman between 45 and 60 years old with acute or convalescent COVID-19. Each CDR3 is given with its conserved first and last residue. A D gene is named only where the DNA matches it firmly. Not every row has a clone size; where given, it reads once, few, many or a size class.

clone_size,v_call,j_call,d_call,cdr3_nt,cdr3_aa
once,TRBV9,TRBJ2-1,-,TGTGCCAGCAGGGCCGCTGCGGGTTCCTACAATGAGCAGTTCTTC,CASRAAAGSYNEQFF
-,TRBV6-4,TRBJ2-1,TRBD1,TGTGCCAGCAGCGTCGAGGACAGGGAGAGTACTGAGCAGTTCTTC,CASSVEDRESTEQFF
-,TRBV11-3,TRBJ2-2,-,TGTGCCAGCAGCTTAGGCGGTAGGAGCGCGAACACCGGGGAGCTGTTTTTT,CASSLGGRSANTGELFF
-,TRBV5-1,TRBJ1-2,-,TGCGCCAGCAGCTTGACAGGGTCTTACTATGGCTACACCTTC,CASSLTGSYYGYTF
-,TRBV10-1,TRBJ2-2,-,TGCGCCAGCAGGCAGGGAAACACCGGGGAGCTGTTTTTT,CASRQGNTGELFF
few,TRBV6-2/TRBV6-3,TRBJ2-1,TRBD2,TGTGCCAGCAGTTTGACTAGCGGGGGGGGCAATGAGCAGTTCTTC,CASSLTSGGGNEQFF
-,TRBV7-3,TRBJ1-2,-,TGTGCCAGCAGCCAGAGGGAAGGCTATGGCTACACCTTC,CASSQREGYGYTF
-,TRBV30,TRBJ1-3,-,TGTGCCTGGAGTGACCCCTTTGCCAGAGGAAACACCATATATTTT,CAWSDPFARGNTIYF
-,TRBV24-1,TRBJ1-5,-,TGTGCCACCAGTGACAACAATCAGCCCCAGCATTTT,CATSDNNQPQHF
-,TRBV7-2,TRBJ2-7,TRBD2,TGTGCCAGCAGCTTAGTTACTAGCGGACTTTACGAGCAGTACTTC,CASSLVTSGLYEQYF
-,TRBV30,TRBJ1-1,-,TGTGCCTGGAGGACAGTAGAAGCTTTCTTT,CAWRTVEAFF
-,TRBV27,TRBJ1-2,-,TGTGCCAGCAGTTTGAGCCAGGATAACTATGGCTACACCTTC,CASSLSQDNYGYTF
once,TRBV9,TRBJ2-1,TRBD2,TGTGCCAGCAGCGTGCTGACTAGCGGCATGAACAATGAGCAGTTCTTC,CASSVLTSGMNNEQFF
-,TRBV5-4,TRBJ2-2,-,TGTGCCAGCAGAAAACTTCCCCGATCCGCGAACACCGGGGAGCTGTTTTTT,CASRKLPRSANTGELFF
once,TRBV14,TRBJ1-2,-,TGTGCCAGCAGCCAAGATGGAGTGGACTATGGCTACACCTTC,CASSQDGVDYGYTF
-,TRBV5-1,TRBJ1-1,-,TGCGCCAGCAGCTTACGACAGGAGAACACTGAAGCTTTCTTT,CASSLRQENTEAFF
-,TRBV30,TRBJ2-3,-,TGTGCCTGGAGTGTAACTAGTGAAACGCAGTATTTT,CAWSVTSETQYF
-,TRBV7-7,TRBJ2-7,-,TGTGCCAGCAGCTTAGAAAGGAGCGGGTTCGGTGAGCAGTACTTC,CASSLERSGFGEQYF
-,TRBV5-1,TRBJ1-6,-,TGCGCCAGCAGCTTGGAAGGGACTTATAATTCACCCCTCCACTTT,CASSLEGTYNSPLHF
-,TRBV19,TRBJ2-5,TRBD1,TGTGCCAGTAGTGCCCTGAGGGACAGGGGGCTTCTAGACCAAGAGACCCAGTACTTC,CASSALRDRGLLDQETQYF
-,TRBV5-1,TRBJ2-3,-,TGCGCCAGCAGCTTGGTTATAGATACGCAGTATTTT,CASSLVIDTQYF
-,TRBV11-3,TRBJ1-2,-,TGTGCCAGCAGCTTAACACCTAACTATGGCTACACCTTC,CASSLTPNYGYTF
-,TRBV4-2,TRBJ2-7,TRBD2,TGTGCCAGCAGCCCCCCCCAGCGGGGGGGCTCCTACGAGCAGTACTTC,CASSPPQRGGSYEQYF
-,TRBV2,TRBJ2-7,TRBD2,TGTGCCAGCAGTTCAAGGACTAGCGGGTACCCCTACGAGCAGTACTTC,CASSSRTSGYPYEQYF
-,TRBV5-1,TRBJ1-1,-,TGCGCCAGCAGCTTACAGGGAATGATGCGGACTGAAGCTTTCTTT,CASSLQGMMRTEAFF
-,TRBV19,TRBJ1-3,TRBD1,TGTGCCACCGCGGGACAGGGGGTAAACACCATATATTTT,CATAGQGVNTIYF
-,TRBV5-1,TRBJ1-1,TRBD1,TGCGCCAGCAGCGCCGGGACAGGAGCGCTGAACACTGAAGCTTTCTTT,CASSAGTGALNTEAFF
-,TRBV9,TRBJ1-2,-,TGTGCCAGCAGCGTAGGGGTCAGGGATTATGGCTACACCTTC,CASSVGVRDYGYTF
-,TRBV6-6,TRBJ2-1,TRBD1,TGTGCCAGCAGTTACTCGAGACAGGGGGCTAGGAATGAGCAGTTCTTC,CASSYSRQGARNEQFF
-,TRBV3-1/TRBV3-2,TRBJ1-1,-,TGTGCCAGCAGCCAAGCAGGGTACACTGAAGCTTTCTTT,CASSQAGYTEAFF
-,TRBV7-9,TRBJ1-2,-,TGTGCCAGCAGCCCCGACGGATATACAGCCTGGCGCTACACCTTC,CASSPDGYTAWRYTF
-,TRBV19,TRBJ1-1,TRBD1,TGTGCCAGTAGCCATGGACAGGGTTTGAACACTGAAGCTTTCTTT,CASSHGQGLNTEAFF
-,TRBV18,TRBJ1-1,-,TGTGCCAGCTCACAGCCCTGGGACATCATGAACACTGAAGCTTTCTTT,CASSQPWDIMNTEAFF
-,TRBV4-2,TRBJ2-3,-,TGTGCCAGCAGCCCCTTACTTAACACAGATACGCAGTATTTT,CASSPLLNTDTQYF
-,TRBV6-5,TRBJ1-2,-,TGTGCCAGCAGTTACCACAGGGACCCTAACTATGGCTACACCTTC,CASSYHRDPNYGYTF
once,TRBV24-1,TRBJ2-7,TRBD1,TGTGCCACCAGTGATCCGGCCGGGACAGGGGGCGCGGAAGAGCAGTACTTC,CATSDPAGTGGAEEQYF
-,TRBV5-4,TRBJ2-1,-,TGTGCCAGCAGCTTGGCCGGGAGAGATGAGCAGTTCTTC,CASSLAGRDEQFF
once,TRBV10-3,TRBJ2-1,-,TGTGCCATCAGTGCCACTTCAGGTAGCTCCTACAATGAGCAGTTCTTC,CAISATSGSSYNEQFF
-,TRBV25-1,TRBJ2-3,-,TGTGCCAGCAGTGACCCCTTCCTAGCGACTAGCACAGATACGCAGTATTTT,CASSDPFLATSTDTQYF
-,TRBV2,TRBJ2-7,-,TGTGCCAGCAACCCAGGAGGGGGCTTCTCCTACGAGCAGTACTTC,CASNPGGGFSYEQYF
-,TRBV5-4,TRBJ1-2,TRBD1,TGTGCCAGCACCCTAGACAGGGAACGTTATTATGGCTACACCTTC,CASTLDRERYYGYTF
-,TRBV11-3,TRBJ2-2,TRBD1,TGTGCCAGCAGCGGGACAGGGCAAACCGGGGAGCTGTTTTTT,CASSGTGQTGELFF